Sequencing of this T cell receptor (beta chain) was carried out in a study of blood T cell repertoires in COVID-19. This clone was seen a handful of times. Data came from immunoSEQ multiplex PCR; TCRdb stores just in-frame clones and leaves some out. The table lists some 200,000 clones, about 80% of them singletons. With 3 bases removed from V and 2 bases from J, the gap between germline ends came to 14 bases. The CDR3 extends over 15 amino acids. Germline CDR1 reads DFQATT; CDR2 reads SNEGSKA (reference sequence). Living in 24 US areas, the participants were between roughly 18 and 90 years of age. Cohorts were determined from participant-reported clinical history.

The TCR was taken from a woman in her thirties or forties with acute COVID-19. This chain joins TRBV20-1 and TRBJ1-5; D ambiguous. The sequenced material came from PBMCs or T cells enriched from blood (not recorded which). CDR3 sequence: CSASPPGVRNQPQHF. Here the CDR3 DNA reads TGCAGTGCTAGTCCCCCCGGGGTCCGCAATCAGCCCCAGCATTTT.